This TCR beta chain emerged from a study of response to subunit inactivated influenza vaccine. Study-wide results and limits: After each seasonal influenza vaccination, few new T cells are recruited, the authors suggested.

A note on this clonotype: Antigen specificity is unknown.

TCRdb called the RT-PCR reads again in MiXCR, with one record for every CDR3 protein. The table records about 570,000 distinct CDR3 sequences, approximately 12% of them present only once. The CDR3 covers 17 residues. The source of this sequence is a man in his forties or fifties who received an inactivated influenza vaccine. Sequences were derived from PBMCs from blood, sampled on the day of vaccination. The genes are TRBV21-1 and TRBJ2-4; TRBD1 is the table's D call and was not checked against the DNA. TRBV21-1 is listed as a pseudogene. CDR3 sequence (DNA): TGTGCCAGCAGCAAAGGTGTCCACCCGGAGGCCAAAAACATTCAGTACTTC. Protein: CASSKGVHPEAKNIQYF.